The clone carrying this TCR beta chain was seen just once. The data derive from a study of T cell responses to AZD1222 COVID-19 vaccine. Per the germline V gene, CDR1 is MDHEN and CDR2 is SYDVKM. The CDR3 extends over 14 amino acids. V was clipped by 6 bases and J by 4 bases, with 13 bases between them. Repertoires were generated with immunoSEQ multiplex PCR, while TCRdb's copy carries only in-frame clones and drops some. Here the sample spans 110,000 to 150,000 clones, about 92% being singletons. This sample comprised peripheral blood, obtained on day 0 of AZD1222 vaccination. The rearrangement links TRBV28 to TRBJ1-3; D is undetermined. This TCR derives from an adult in good health. CDR3 bases: TGTGCCAGCAGCACGACCCGTGAGGGAAACACCATATATTTT. Encoded protein: CASSTTREGNTIYF.